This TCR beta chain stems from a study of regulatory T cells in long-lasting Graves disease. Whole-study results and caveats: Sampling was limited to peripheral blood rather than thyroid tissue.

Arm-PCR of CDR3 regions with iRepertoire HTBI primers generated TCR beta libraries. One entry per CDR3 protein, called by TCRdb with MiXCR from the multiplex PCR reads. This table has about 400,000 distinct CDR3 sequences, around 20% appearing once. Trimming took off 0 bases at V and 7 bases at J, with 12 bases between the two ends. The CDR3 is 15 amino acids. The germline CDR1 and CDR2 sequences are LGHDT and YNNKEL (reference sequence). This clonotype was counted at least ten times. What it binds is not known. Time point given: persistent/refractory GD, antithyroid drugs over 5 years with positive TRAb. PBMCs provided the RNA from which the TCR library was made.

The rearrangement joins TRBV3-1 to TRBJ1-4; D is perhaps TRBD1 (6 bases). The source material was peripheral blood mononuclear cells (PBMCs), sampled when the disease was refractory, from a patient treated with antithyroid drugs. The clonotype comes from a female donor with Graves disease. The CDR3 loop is CASSQDRGQGEKLFF. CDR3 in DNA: TGTGCCAGCAGCCAAGATCGGGGACAAGGTGAAAAACTGTTTTTT.